These 5 T cell receptor beta chains originate from one sample sequenced in a study of molecular identifiers for immune sequencing clone quantification. Using its own MiXCR run on the PCR reads, TCRdb lists one record per CDR3 protein. This table has 13,000 or so distinct CDR3 sequences, 18% appearing once. Sequencing input: naive CD8+ T cells from blood, with Jurkat cell RNA spiked in. As to subset: FACS-sorted CD8+CD4-CCR7+CD45RA+ naive T cells. Receptors originate from a human donor in good health. Some libraries in this study had Jurkat cell RNA spiked in.

Comments on this clonotype: This may arise from a read error, as a much more abundant clone is one base away. This rearrangement joins TRBV4-1 to TRBJ2-7; 9 bases line up with TRBD2. Germline V gene lookup returns CDR1 MGHRA and CDR2 YSYEKL. The CDR3 runs to 15 residues. This chain's CDR3 is CASSQTSGHSHEQYF. DNA for the CDR3: TGCGCCAGCAGCCAGACTAGCGGCCACTCCCACGAGCAGTACTTC.

As to this clonotype: A clone one base away is much larger, so this may be a read error. The rearrangement uses TRBV24-1 and TRBJ2-3, with D unresolved. This CDR3 is built from 15 residues. The germline CDR1 and CDR2 sequences are KGHDR and SFDVKD. Trimming cost V 1 base and J 6 bases, with 13 bases left between them. For the CDR3, the DNA is TGTGCCACCAGTGATTTAGGTAGCTGGAGTGATACGCAGTATTTT. It is translated as CATSDLGSWSDTQYF.

This clonotype is labeled medium-sized. The chain is built from TRBV29-1 and TRBJ1-1; D uncertain. Germline V CDR1 and CDR2: SQVTM, ANQGSEA. The ends were cut back, 1 base at V and 6 bases at J, with 3 bases in the middle. The CDR3 contains 10 residues. The CDR3 sequence: CSVEVAEAFF. The CDR3, as DNA: TGCAGCGTTGAAGTGGCTGAAGCTTTCTTT. Full variable domain (rest looked up from reference TRBV29-1 and TRBJ1-1): SAVISQKPSRDICQRGTSLTIQCQVDSQVTMMFWYRQQPGQSLTLIATANQGSEATYESGFVIDKFPISRPNLTFSTLTVSNMSPEDSSIYLCSVEVAEAFFGQGTRLTVV.

By its share, this clonotype is medium-sized. The chain has TRBV5-4 and TRBJ2-7; the D is unclear. V lost 3 bases, J lost 1 base, and 8 bases lay in between. The CDR3 runs 13 residues. Germline loops: CDR1 SGHNT, CDR2 YYREEE (reference sequence). CDR3 residues: CASSWAQSYEQYF. CDR3 sequence (DNA): TGTGCCAGCAGCTGGGCCCAGTCCTACGAGCAGTACTTC.

This clonotype showed up just a few times. This chain uses TRBV5-6 with TRBJ2-3; 9 bases map to TRBD1. The V segment lost 5 bases and the J segment 1 base; nucleotides outside the gene matches: 17. This CDR3 comprises 19 residues. Germline assignment: CDR1 SGHDT and CDR2 YYEEEE. In DNA form, the CDR3 reads TGTGCCAGCAGAGAACAGGGGGCCGTCTTCTCTTCTCGCACAGATACGCAGTATTTT. Residues: CASREQGAVFSSRTDTQYF.